This T cell receptor (beta chain) derives from a study of blood T cell repertoires in COVID-19. Study summary: Both acute and convalescent COVID-19 samples were obtained from the United States, Italy and Spain.

Only in-frame clones appear in the TCRdb table, and some are missing; sequencing was by immunoSEQ multiplex PCR. The sample has about 210,000 clones, 75% to 85% seen once. This TCR was recovered from a human donor in a cohort sampled during active COVID-19. The sample taken for sequencing was peripheral blood.

Here the CDR3 DNA reads TGTGCCAGCAGCCCCGGCAGCGGGGGAAGCACAGATACGCAGTATTTT. Translation gives CASSPGSGGSTDTQYF. The chain links TRBV7-9 to TRBJ2-3, with 8 nucleotides matching TRBD2. Per the germline V gene, CDR1 is SEHNR and CDR2 is FQNEAQ (reference sequence). After removal of 5 bases from V and 0 bases from J, the junction contained 7 bases not matched to a gene. This CDR3 comprises 16 residues.